This T cell receptor beta chain was sequenced for a study of vaccination effects on CD4 cells after COVID-19. In the study overall: It was a median of 72 days after the second dose that post-vaccine samples were obtained.

Turning to this clone: The antigen remains unidentified.

The CDR3 covers 15 residues. In germline, CDR1 is MNHNS, CDR2 SASEGT. Deletions cut 1 base from V and 0 bases from J, with 7 bases between. The repertoire was sequenced with immunoSEQ multiplex PCR; TCRdb's copy has only in-frame clones and lacks some. The table lists fewer than 60,000 clones, about four fifths of them singletons. Following a roughly 11-day culture, CD4+ T cells were purified. The cohort was immunized with two doses of either the BNT162b2 or mRNA-1273 vaccine. V is TRBV6-1 and J is TRBJ1-3; no definite D call. The TCR sequence derives from a human donor who received a COVID-19 vaccine. Source: CD4+ T cells from PBMCs cultured without peptide, taken after COVID-19 vaccination. The CDR3 coding sequence is TGTGCCAGCAGTGAAGTCGGCAGCTCTGGAAACACCATATATTTT. Protein product: CASSEVGSSGNTIYF.